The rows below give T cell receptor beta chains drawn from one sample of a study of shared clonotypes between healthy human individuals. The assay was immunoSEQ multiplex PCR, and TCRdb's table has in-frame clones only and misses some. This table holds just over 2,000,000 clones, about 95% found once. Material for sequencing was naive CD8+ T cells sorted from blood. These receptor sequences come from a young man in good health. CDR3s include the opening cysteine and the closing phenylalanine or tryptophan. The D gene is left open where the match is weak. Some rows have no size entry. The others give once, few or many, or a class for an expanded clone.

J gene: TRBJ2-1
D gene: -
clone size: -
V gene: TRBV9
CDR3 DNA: TGTGCCAGCAGCCACCCCCTGGGGCAGGGTAACAATGAGCAGTTCTTC
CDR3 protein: CASSHPLGQGNNEQFF

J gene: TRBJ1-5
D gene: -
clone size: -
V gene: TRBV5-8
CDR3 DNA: TGTGCCAGCAGCGGGGACATTCTACGTCAGCCCCAGCATTTT
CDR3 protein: CASSGDILRQPQHF

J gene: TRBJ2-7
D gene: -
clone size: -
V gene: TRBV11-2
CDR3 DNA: TGTGCCAGCAGCTTACTGCCGGCTGGGTACGAGCAGTACTTC
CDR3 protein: CASSLLPAGYEQYF

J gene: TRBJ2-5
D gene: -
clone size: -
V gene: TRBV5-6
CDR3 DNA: TGTGCCAGCAGTTTCGCTACGAGCGAAGAGACCCAGTACTTC
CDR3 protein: CASSFATSEETQYF

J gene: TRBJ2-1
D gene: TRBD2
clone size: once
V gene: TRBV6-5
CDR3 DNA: TGTGCCAGCAGTGCTAGCGGCAGCTCCTACAATGAGCAGTTCTTC
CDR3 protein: CASSASGSSYNEQFF

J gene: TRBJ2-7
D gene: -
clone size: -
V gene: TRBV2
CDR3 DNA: TGTGCCAGCAGCCCAGGCCTATCCTACGAGCAGTACTTC
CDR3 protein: CASSPGLSYEQYF

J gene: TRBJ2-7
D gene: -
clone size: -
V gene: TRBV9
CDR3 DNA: TGTGCCAGCAGCGTAGCCCAGGGGAGCCCAACCTACGAGCAGTACTTC
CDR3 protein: CASSVAQGSPTYEQYF

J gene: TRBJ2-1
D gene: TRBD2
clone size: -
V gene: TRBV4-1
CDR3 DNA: TGCGCCAGCAGCCAAGAGGGACTAGCGGGAGGGTTCGGGGATATATTCTTC
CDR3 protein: CASSQEGLAGGFGDIFF

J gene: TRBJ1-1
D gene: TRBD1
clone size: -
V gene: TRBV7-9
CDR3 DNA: TGTGCCAGCAGCTTCGTGCCGGGACAGGGTCTGGGCACTGAAGCTTTCTTT
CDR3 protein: CASSFVPGQGLGTEAFF

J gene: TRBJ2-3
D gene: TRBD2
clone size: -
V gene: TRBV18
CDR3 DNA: TGTGCCAGCTCTAGACTAGCGGGAGACAGCACAGATACGCAGTATTTT
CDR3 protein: CASSRLAGDSTDTQYF

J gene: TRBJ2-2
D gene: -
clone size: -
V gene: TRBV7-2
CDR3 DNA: TGTGCCAGCAGCTTATGGCCCGGGGAGCTGTTTTTT
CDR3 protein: CASSLWPGELFF

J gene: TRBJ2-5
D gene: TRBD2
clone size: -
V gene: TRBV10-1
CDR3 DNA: TGCGCCAGCAGTGATGGCCTAGCGGGGGGCCCGGGAGAGACCCAGTACTTC
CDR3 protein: CASSDGLAGGPGETQYF

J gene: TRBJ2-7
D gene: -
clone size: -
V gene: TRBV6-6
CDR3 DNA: TGTGCCAGCAGTTACTCGTCCGGGTCAGGATACGAGCAGTACTTC
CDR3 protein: CASSYSSGSGYEQYF

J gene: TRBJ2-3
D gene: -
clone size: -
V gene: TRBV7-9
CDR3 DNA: TGTGCCAGCAGCTTCCGGACCTCCACAGATACGCAGTATTTT
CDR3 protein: CASSFRTSTDTQYF

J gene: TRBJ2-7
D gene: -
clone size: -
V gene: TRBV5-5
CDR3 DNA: TGTGCCAGCAGCTTGGCGGGGAGGTCCTACGAGCAGTACTTC
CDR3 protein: CASSLAGRSYEQYF

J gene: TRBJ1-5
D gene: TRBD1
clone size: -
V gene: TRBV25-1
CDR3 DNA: TGTGCCAGCAGTGAATTCCCGGGACAGAAAAGCAATCAGCCCCAGCATTTT
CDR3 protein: CASSEFPGQKSNQPQHF

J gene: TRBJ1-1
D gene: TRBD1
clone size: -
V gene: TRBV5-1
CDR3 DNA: TGCGCCAGCAGCCTATACCGGGACAGCACTGAAGCTTTCTTT
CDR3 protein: CASSLYRDSTEAFF

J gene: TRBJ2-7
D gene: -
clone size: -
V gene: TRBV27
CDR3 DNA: TGTGCCAGCAGATTCGTTTGGGGAGACGAGCAGTACTTC
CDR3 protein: CASRFVWGDEQYF

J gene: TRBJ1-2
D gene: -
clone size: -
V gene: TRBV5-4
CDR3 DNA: TGTGCCAGCAGCTTGTTGGGGGCCTATGGCTACACCTTC
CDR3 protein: CASSLLGAYGYTF

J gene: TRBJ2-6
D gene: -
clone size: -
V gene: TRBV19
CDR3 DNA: TGTGCCAGTAGTATGGTCTCTGGGGCCAACGTCCTGACTTTC
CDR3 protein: CASSMVSGANVLTF

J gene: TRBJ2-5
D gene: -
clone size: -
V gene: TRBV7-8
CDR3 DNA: TGTGCCAGCAGCTTTGAGACCCAGTACTTC
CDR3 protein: CASSFETQYF

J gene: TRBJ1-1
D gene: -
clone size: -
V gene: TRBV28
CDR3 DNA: TGTGCCAGTGGGGGCCTGAACACTGAAGCTTTCTTT
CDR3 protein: CASGGLNTEAFF

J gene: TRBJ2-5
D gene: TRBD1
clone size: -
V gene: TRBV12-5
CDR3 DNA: TGTGCTAGTGGTTTGGTGGGGACAGGGGTAGGAGAGACCCAGTACTTC
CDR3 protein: CASGLVGTGVGETQYF

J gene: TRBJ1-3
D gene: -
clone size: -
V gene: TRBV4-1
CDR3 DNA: TGCGCCAGCAGCCAGACCCCCGGGCAAGCTGGAAACACCATATATTTT
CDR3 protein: CASSQTPGQAGNTIYF

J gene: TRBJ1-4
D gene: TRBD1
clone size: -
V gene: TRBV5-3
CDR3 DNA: TGTGCCAGAATGACAGGGCGTACCACTAATGAAAAACTGTTTTTT
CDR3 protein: CARMTGRTTNEKLFF

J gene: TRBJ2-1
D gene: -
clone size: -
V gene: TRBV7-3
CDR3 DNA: TGTGCCAGCAGCCCCGAGGCGGGACTCTCCTACAATGAGCAGTTCTTC
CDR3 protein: CASSPEAGLSYNEQFF

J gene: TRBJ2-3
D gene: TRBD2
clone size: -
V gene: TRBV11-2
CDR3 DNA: TGTGCCAGCAGCCCTTGGACTAGCGGGGGGGCCAGGGGTGATACGCAGTATTTT
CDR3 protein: CASSPWTSGGARGDTQYF

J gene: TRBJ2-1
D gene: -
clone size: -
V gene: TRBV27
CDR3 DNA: TGTGCCAGCAGTTCTATCACGGGGTCGAATGAGCAGTTCTTC
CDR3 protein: CASSSITGSNEQFF

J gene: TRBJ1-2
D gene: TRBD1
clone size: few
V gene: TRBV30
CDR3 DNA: TGTGCCTGCTCGGACAGGGCTAACTATGGCTACACCTTC
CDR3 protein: CACSDRANYGYTF

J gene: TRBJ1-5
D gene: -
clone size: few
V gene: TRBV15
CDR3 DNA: TGTGCCACCAGCAGAGATATAGATCGTGGCAATCAGCCCCAGCATTTT
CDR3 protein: CATSRDIDRGNQPQHF

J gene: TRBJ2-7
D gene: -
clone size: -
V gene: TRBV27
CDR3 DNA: TGTGCCAGCAGTTTATTGGGCCGGGACGAGCAGTACTTC
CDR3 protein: CASSLLGRDEQYF

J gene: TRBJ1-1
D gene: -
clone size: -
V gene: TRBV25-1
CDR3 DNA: TGTGCCAGCAGTTGGGGGGAGGTCGTGAACACTGAAGCTTTCTTT
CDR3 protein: CASSWGEVVNTEAFF

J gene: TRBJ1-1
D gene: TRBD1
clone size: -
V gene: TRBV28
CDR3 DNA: TGTGCCAGCAGTCGACAGGGGCTTATGAACACTGAAGCTTTCTTT
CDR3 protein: CASSRQGLMNTEAFF

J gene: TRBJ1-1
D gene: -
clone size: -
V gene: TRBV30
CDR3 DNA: TGTGCCTGGAGTGTTCCGTTGGCAGAAATGAACACTGAAGCTTTCTTT
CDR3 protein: CAWSVPLAEMNTEAFF

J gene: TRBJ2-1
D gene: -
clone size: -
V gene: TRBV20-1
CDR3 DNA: TGCAGTGCTAGTTGGGTGGACCAGTTCTTC
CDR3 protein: CSASWVDQFF

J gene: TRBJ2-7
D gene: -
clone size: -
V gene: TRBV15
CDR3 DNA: TGTGCCACCAGCTTCGGACGAGGCTCCTACGAGCAGTACTTC
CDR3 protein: CATSFGRGSYEQYF

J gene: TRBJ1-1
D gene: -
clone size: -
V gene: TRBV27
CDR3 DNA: TGTGCCAGCAGTTTGACAGTACTAAACACTGAAGCTTTCTTT
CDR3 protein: CASSLTVLNTEAFF

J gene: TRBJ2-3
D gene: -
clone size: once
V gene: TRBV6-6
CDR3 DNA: TGCGCCGCAGGGGAGCCCCGCACAGATACGCAGTATTTT
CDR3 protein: CAAGEPRTDTQYF

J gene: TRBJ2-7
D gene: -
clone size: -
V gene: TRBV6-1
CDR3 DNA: TGTGCCAGCAGTCCTTCCCCGGGGGCGGGCGAGCAGTACTTC
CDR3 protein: CASSPSPGAGEQYF

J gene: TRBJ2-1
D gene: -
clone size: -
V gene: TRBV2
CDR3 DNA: TGTGCCAGCAGTGAATTGGGGACGGACAAAACATACAATGAGCAGTTCTTC
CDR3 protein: CASSELGTDKTYNEQFF

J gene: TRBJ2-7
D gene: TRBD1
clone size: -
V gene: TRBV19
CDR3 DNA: TGTGCCAGTAGTACCACCGGGACAGTGAATTACGAGCAGTACTTC
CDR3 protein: CASSTTGTVNYEQYF

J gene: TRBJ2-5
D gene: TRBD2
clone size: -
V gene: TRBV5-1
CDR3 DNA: TGCGCCAGCGCGATACTAGCGGGAGGGCCGCAGGAGACCCAGTACTTC
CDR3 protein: CASAILAGGPQETQYF

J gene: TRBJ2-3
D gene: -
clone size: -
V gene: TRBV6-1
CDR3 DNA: TGTGCCAGCAGTGAAGTCTTGGCCAGAGGGACAGATACGCAGTATTTT
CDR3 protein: CASSEVLARGTDTQYF